The next 14 T cell receptor beta chains were all read from a single sample in a study of tumor-infiltrating lymphocytes in primary liver carcinoma. A constant-region primer served to make TCR beta cDNA from around 540 ng total RNA. Slightly modified ARM-PCR with three nested multiplex PCR rounds yielded TCR beta libraries. Two initial PCR rounds of about 10 cycles each paired TRBV1-TRBV30 forward primers with a C-beta reverse primer. TCRdb reprocessed the multiplex PCR reads via MiXCR and lists one record per CDR3 protein. The sample lists 310,000 or so distinct CDR3 sequences, 65% seen once, with roughly 6% in the top ten. Blood RNA came from unsorted whole blood; germline DNA was also extracted. Sequenced material: peripheral blood. These receptors all come from a man aged 35 to 55 with primary liver carcinoma and hepatitis B virus infection.

This clonotype came up many times. The chain uses TRBV11-2 and TRBJ2-3; 7 positions agree with TRBD2. The CDR3 extends over 16 amino acids. With V trimmed by 0 bases and J by 0 bases, 3 bases remained unmatched. CDR1 SGHAT and CDR2 FQNNGV come from the germline V gene. The CDR3 region has the DNA TGTGCCAGCAGCTTAGAGAGCGGGATTAGCACAGATACGCAGTATTTT. Translated, it gives CASSLESGISTDTQYF.

To note about this clonotype: Mismatch with germline at one junction end may stem from a read error. This rearrangement joins TRBV11-2 to TRBJ2-2; 7 bases match TRBD1. The germline CDR1 and CDR2 sequences are SGHAT and FQNNGV. This CDR3 region has 17 residues. The CDR3 DNA reads TGTGCCAGCAGCTTAGTGGTTAGTTCCGCGAACACAGGGGAGCTGTTATTT. It encodes CASSLVVSSANTGELLF.

Regarding this clonotype: No conserved phenylalanine or tryptophan ends this CDR3, so it is likely a read error. The gene calls are TRBV29-1 and TRBJ1-2; D is ambiguous. The germline CDR1 and CDR2 sequences are SQVTM and ANQGSEA. The CDR3 is made up of 12 amino acids. CDR3 amino acids: CSVLAQLGDYTS. DNA of the CDR3: TGCAGTGTCCTAGCCCAACTTGGGGACTACACCTCC.

A word on this clonotype: Germline is not matched at one junction end, which may reflect a read error. This CDR3 reads CANSTGSGANLLTF. The CDR3 nucleotides read TGTGCCAACAGCACAGGATCTGGGGCCAACCTCCTGACTTTC. The J gene is TRBJ2-6, the V gene TRBV11-2; D perhaps matches TRBD1 (5 bases). The length of the CDR3 is 14 residues. Germline CDR1 and CDR2: SGHAT and FQNNGV. Full variable domain (outside the CDR3, taken from reference TRBV11-2 and TRBJ2-6): EAGVAQSPRYKIIEKRQSVAFWCNPISGHATLYWYQQILGQGPKLLIQFQNNGVVDDSQLPKDRFSAERLKGVDSTLKIQPAKLEDSAVYLCANSTGSGANLLTFGAGSRLTVL.

The genes are TRBV5-4 and TRBJ1-4, with 11 bases fitting TRBD1. The CDR3 runs to 15 residues. J gave up 7 bases and V 4 bases, and 6 bases lay outside the gene matches. From germline, CDR1 is SGHNT and CDR2 YYREEE (reference sequence). The CDR3 spells CASSPWTGGAEKLFF. Here the CDR3 DNA reads TGTGCCAGCAGCCCCTGGACAGGGGGCGCTGAAAAACTGTTTTTT. Combining the CDR3 with reference TRBV5-4 and TRBJ1-4 gives the whole variable domain ETGVTQSPTHLIKTRGQQVTLRCSSQSGHNTVSWYQQALGQGPQFIFQYYREEENGRGNFPPRFSGLQFPNYSSELNVNALELDDSALYLCASSPWTGGAEKLFFGSGTQLSVL.

The sample holds a few counts of this clonotype. This sequence joins TRBV6-2 or TRBV6-3 and TRBJ2-3; 11 bases map to TRBD2. The V gene's germline CDR1 is MNHEY and CDR2 SVGEGT. Trimming took 6 bases from V and 5 from J; bases not matched to a gene: 7. CDR3 length equals 15 residues. CDR3 sequence reads: CASSLLAGGGDTQYF. CDR3 coding DNA: TGTGCCAGCAGCCTTCTAGCGGGAGGAGGAGATACGCAGTATTTT.

With respect to this clonotype: A single base separates this from a much larger clone, so it may be a read error. This chain links TRBV29-1 with TRBJ1-3; 9 bases line up with TRBD1. The V gene's germline CDR1 is SQVTM and CDR2 ANQGSEA. CDR3 length equals 12 residues. The CDR3 spells CSATGGGNTVYF. The DNA for the CDR3 is TGCAGCGCGACAGGGGGTGGAAACACCGTATATTTT.

The chain is built from TRBV11-2 and TRBJ2-3; no clear D. The CDR3 covers 15 residues. V was clipped by 4 bases and J by 0 bases, with 11 bases between them. The germline V gene encodes CDR1 SGHAT and CDR2 FQNNGV. In DNA, the CDR3 is TGTGCCAGCAGCTCCAGTGGCTCTAGCACAGATACGCAGTATTTT. Its protein is CASSSSGSSTDTQYF. The complete variable domain, with remaining parts taken from reference TRBV11-2 and TRBJ2-3, reads EAGVAQSPRYKIIEKRQSVAFWCNPISGHATLYWYQQILGQGPKLLIQFQNNGVVDDSQLPKDRFSAERLKGVDSTLKIQPAKLEDSAVYLCASSSSGSSTDTQYFGPGTRLTVL.

V and J are TRBV5-1 and TRBJ2-4; the D gene is possibly TRBD1 (5 bases). This CDR3 has 16 residues. The ends were cut back, 4 bases at V and 7 bases at J, with 21 bases in the middle. Germline V gene data show CDR1 as SGHRS and CDR2 as YFSETQ. CDR3 in amino acids: CASSPINQGTGNIQYF. CDR3 bases: TGCGCCAGCAGCCCAATTAATCAGGGTACCGGGAACATTCAGTACTTC.

To note about this clonotype: This likely comes from a read error, as the CDR3 has no conserved phenylalanine or tryptophan at its end. This rearrangement joins TRBV11-2 to TRBJ2-7, with TRBD2 matching 7 bases. The germline CDR1 and CDR2 sequences are SGHAT and FQNNGV. CDR3 length: 12 residues. After removal of 6 bases from V and 4 bases from J, the junction contained 3 bases not matched to a gene. CDR3 DNA sequence: TGTGCCAGCAGGCCGGGGGGATACGAGCAGTACATC. The encoded protein is CASRPGGYEQYI.

Remarks on this clonotype: A read error may explain this, as a much larger clone is one base away. The chain uses TRBV4-1 and TRBJ2-3; D gene ambiguous. Germline assignment: CDR1 MGHRA and CDR2 YSYEKL. The CDR3 has 15 residues. Here the CDR3 reads CTSSQGLPYTDTQYF. The DNA for the CDR3 is TGCACCAGCAGCCAAGGTCTTCCCTACACAGATACGCAGTATTTT.

Concerning this clonotype: Since a much larger clone is just one base distant, this may be a read error. In nucleotides, the CDR3 is TGTGCCAGCAGTTACTCGAGGGCCGCCCACTATAGCTACACCTTC. This gives the protein CASSYSRAAHYSYTF. This chain uses TRBV6-5 with TRBJ1-2; the D is unclear. This CDR3 has 15 residues. Germline CDR1 reads MNHEY; CDR2 reads SVGAGI.

A remark on this clonotype: The junction departs from the called germline gene at one end, perhaps through a read error. The chain carries TRBV11-2 and TRBJ2-1, with a tentative D call TRBD2 (6 bases). Per the germline V gene, CDR1 is SGHAT and CDR2 is FQNNGV. This CDR3 contains 15 residues. In DNA form, the CDR3 reads TGTGCCAGTAGCCTAGAAGCGGGTTACTACAATGAGCAGCTCTTC. It codes for CASSLEAGYYNEQLF.

The chain is built from TRBV10-2 and TRBJ2-1; 8 bases line up with TRBD2. V gave up 2 bases and J gave up 9 bases; unmatched junction bases: 9. The germline gives CDR1 WSHSY, CDR2 SAAADI. This CDR3 has 15 residues. CDR3 nucleotides: TGCGCCAGCAGTGAGCGAGGGACTAGAGGGGGTGAGCAGTTCTTC. It codes for CASSERGTRGGEQFF.